The T cell receptor beta chain described here comes from a study of cytomegalovirus exposure and HLA in healthy donors. The CDR3 contains 15 residues. Germline V gives CDR1 MGHDK, CDR2 SYGVNS. V was clipped by 1 base and J by 2 bases, with 12 bases between them. The PCR ran on 60 Vbeta and 13 Jbeta primers. Produced via immunoSEQ multiplex PCR; TCRdb's table is partial and in-frame only. The table shows 150,000 to 250,000 clones, with around 80% occurring only once. This receptor was taken from a man aged 30 to 45 in good health and CMV-seronegative. The J gene is TRBJ2-7, the V gene TRBV25-1; D is unclear. The sample comprised PBMCs. CDR3 sequence reads: CASSESGERAYEQYF. As DNA, the CDR3 is TGTGCCAGCAGTGAATCTGGTGAACGGGCCTACGAGCAGTACTTC.